These 22 T cell receptor beta chains came from one sample sequenced in a study of shared clonotypes between healthy human individuals (TCRdb year 2020). The method behind the library was the immunoSEQ multiplex PCR assay. TCRdb's version of the immuneACCESS table is confined to in-frame rearrangements and falls short of the full clone set. An unresolved V gene accounts for under half of the shortfall where checked; the remainder is of unknown origin. In all, the sample holds about 1.1 million clones, and 70% to 80% of those were seen once. Almost 0.9% of the sample is held by the ten biggest clonotypes. Sequencing was carried out using memory CD4+ T cells from PBMCs. The cell subset or site label here, explained by the study, means: CD45RA-negative fraction. All receptors come from a man younger than 35 in good health. Some clones in this sample may be carry-over from other donors' samples.

The V and J genes are TRBV28 and TRBJ1-1, with D unresolved. CDR1 and CDR2 from the germline V gene are MDHEN and SYDVKM. Trimming removed 5 bases at V and 7 bases at J, with 17 bases between. The length of the CDR3 is 14 residues. CDR3 in DNA: TGTGCCAGCAGTCTCACCGGGGTCCAAAGTGAAGCTTTCTTT. Amino acid sequence: CASSLTGVQSEAFF.

The chain employs TRBV5-1 and TRBJ2-1, with D possibly being TRBD2 (6 bases). There are 15 residues in the CDR3. V was pared by 4 bases and J by 0 bases, with 11 bases between. In germline, CDR1 is SGHRS, CDR2 YFSETQ. CDR3 residues: CASSRDSSSYNEQFF. The DNA of the CDR3 is TGCGCCAGCAGCCGGGACTCGAGCTCCTACAATGAGCAGTTCTTC.

V is TRBV7-8 and J is TRBJ1-1; 8 nucleotides line up with TRBD1. The germline CDR1 and CDR2 sequences are SGHVS and FQNEAQ. The CDR3 contains 16 residues. V dropped 2 bases and J dropped 0; count of bases not matched to a gene: 5. The CDR3 nucleotides are TGTGCCAGCAGCTTACGACAGGGGAGTCTGAACACTGAAGCTTTCTTT. Its protein product is CASSLRQGSLNTEAFF.

The V call is TRBV29-1, the J call TRBJ2-3, with D possibly TRBD2 on 5 matching bases. Trimming left V 6 bases short and J 7 bases short, with 17 bases between. Germline V gives CDR1 SQVTM, CDR2 ANQGSEA. The CDR3 has 13 residues. CDR3 coding DNA: TGCAGCGTCCGCCACCCCGGAGGACATACGCAGTATTTT. Translating gives CSVRHPGGHTQYF.

This clone was recorded a few times. DNA of the CDR3: TGTGCCAGCAGCCCAGCGGGATATAGCACAGATACGCAGTATTTT. Translation gives CASSPAGYSTDTQYF. The chain is built from TRBV7-2 and TRBJ2-3; 7 bases agree with TRBD2. With V trimmed by 5 bases and J by 0 bases, 5 bases remained unmatched. This CDR3 contains 15 residues. From germline, CDR1 is SGHTA and CDR2 FQGNSA.

V is TRBV2 and J is TRBJ1-2; D gene ambiguous. Looked up from germline, CDR1 is SNHLY and CDR2 is FYNNEI. V was clipped by 5 bases and J by 5 bases, with 12 bases between them. The CDR3 is 13 amino acids. CDR3: CASSRSSGYGYTF. CDR3 sequence (DNA): TGTGCCAGCAGTCGCTCATCGGGGTATGGCTACACCTTC.

The chain carries TRBV9 and TRBJ2-7; 8 bases line up with TRBD2. Germline V gene sequence: CDR1 SGDLS, CDR2 YYNGEE. With 4 bases clipped from V and 2 bases from J, the junction kept 8 bases outside the gene matches. The CDR3 is 15 amino acids. The CDR3 reads CASSPQGLGTYEQYF. CDR3 nucleotides: TGTGCCAGCAGCCCCCAGGGACTAGGGACCTACGAGCAGTACTTC.

The chain recombines TRBV5-1 with TRBJ2-5; 8 bases match TRBD1. V lost 6 bases and J lost 4; bases outside the gene matches: 5. Germline lookup yields CDR1 SGHRS and CDR2 YFSETQ. CDR3 length: 13 residues. The CDR3 nucleotides read TGCGCCAGCACCTTTACAGGGGGAGAGACCCAGTACTTC. It is translated as CASTFTGGETQYF.

The chain links TRBV11-2 to TRBJ2-3, with a weak D call TRBD2 (6 bases). The CDR3 length is 17 residues. Looked up from germline, CDR1 is SGHAT and CDR2 is FQNNGV. V gave up 2 bases and J gave up 6 bases, with 21 bases separating them. The CDR3 region has the DNA TGTGCCAGCAGCTTATCGAAAGCGGGCCCCAGGCGGGATACGCAGTATTTT. It specifies CASSLSKAGPRRDTQYF.

The V call is TRBV5-5, the J call TRBJ1-4; weak D call: TRBD1 (5 bases). Looked up from germline, CDR1 is SGHKS and CDR2 is YYEKEE (reference sequence). The CDR3 length is 15 residues. The V gene lost 0 bases and the J gene lost 4 bases, with 10 bases spanning the gap. The CDR3 DNA is TGTGCCAGCAGCTTGGGCCCGCAGGGTAATGAAAAACTGTTTTTT. Translation: CASSLGPQGNEKLFF. The complete variable domain, with remaining parts taken from reference TRBV5-5 and TRBJ1-4, reads DAGVTQSPTHLIKTRGQQVTLRCSPISGHKSVSWYQQVLGQGPQFIFQYYEKEERGRGNFPDRFSARQFPNYSSELNVNALLLGDSALYLCASSLGPQGNEKLFFGSGTQLSVL.

This chain joins TRBV27 and TRBJ2-5; 8 bases map to TRBD1. The V segment lost 4 bases and the J segment 7 bases; nucleotides outside the gene matches: 5. The CDR3 has 13 amino acids. From germline, CDR1 is MNHEY and CDR2 SMNVEV (reference sequence). The CDR3 DNA follows: TGTGCCAGCAGTTCCACAGGGGGAGGGACCCAGTACTTC. The encoded protein is CASSSTGGGTQYF.

The rearrangement uses TRBV7-3 and TRBJ2-3; 7 positions match TRBD2. This CDR3 has 15 residues. The V segment lost 2 bases and the J segment 5 bases; nucleotides outside the gene matches: 7. Germline V gene lookup returns CDR1 SGHTA and CDR2 FQGTGA. CDR3 sequence reads: CASSLYAGEVDTQYF. CDR3 coding DNA: TGTGCCAGCAGCTTATATGCGGGAGAGGTAGATACGCAGTATTTT. Using reference TRBV7-3 and TRBJ2-3 for the parts outside the CDR3, the full variable domain is GAGVSQTPSNKVTEKGKYVELRCDPISGHTALYWYRQSLGQGPEFLIYFQGTGAADDSGLPNDRFFAVRPEGSVSTLKIQRTERGDSAVYLCASSLYAGEVDTQYFGPGTRLTVL.

The chain links TRBV19 to TRBJ1-2; D possibly corresponds to TRBD1 (5 bases). The V gene lost 7 bases and the J gene lost 7 bases, with 13 bases spanning the gap. The germline V gene has CDR1 LNHDA and CDR2 SQIVND (reference sequence). This CDR3 is 12 amino acids long. The CDR3 region has the DNA TGTGCCAGTAATACGGCCGGGGGTGGCTACACCTTC. Amino acid sequence: CASNTAGGGYTF.

This chain uses TRBV11-1 with TRBJ2-7; D uncertain. The CDR3 length is 13 residues. Deletions cut 3 bases from V and 3 bases from J, with 9 bases between. Germline V lookup: CDR1 SGHAT, CDR2 FQDESV (reference sequence). CDR3 DNA: TGTGCCAGCAGCTTGGGCAGGAACTACGAGCAGTACTTC. It specifies CASSLGRNYEQYF.

This clone has ten or more counts. The chain uses TRBV7-2 and TRBJ2-5; D is ambiguous. There are 15 residues in the CDR3. Germline V gene data show CDR1 as SGHTA and CDR2 as FQGNSA. The V end lost 0 bases, the J end lost 2 bases, and 10 bases lay between the germline ends. The CDR3 DNA reads as TGTGCCAGCAGCTTAGCGAAACGGGCACAAGAGACCCAGTACTTC. Its protein product is CASSLAKRAQETQYF.

In its sample, this clone was seen a few times. This rearrangement joins TRBV6-1 to TRBJ1-1; D possibly corresponds to TRBD1 (6 bases). The CDR3 runs to 12 residues. Germline lookup yields CDR1 MNHNS and CDR2 SASEGT. V was pared by 7 bases and J by 9 bases, with 15 bases between. The CDR3 sequence: CASITDRWQAFF. The CDR3 DNA sequence: TGTGCCAGCATTACGGACAGATGGCAAGCTTTCTTT.

J is TRBJ2-7 and V is TRBV11-2; possible D gene TRBD1, 6 bases. Germline loops: CDR1 SGHAT, CDR2 FQNNGV. The CDR3 spans 16 residues. V shed 1 base and J shed 4 bases, with 17 bases lying between them. CDR3 protein: CASSLGNRVLRYEQYF. For the CDR3, the DNA is TGTGCCAGCAGCTTAGGAAACAGGGTTCTACGATACGAGCAGTACTTC.

The rearrangement links TRBV7-2 to TRBJ1-3, with 8 bases matching TRBD1. CDR3 size: 15 residues. J was trimmed by 4 bases and V by 5 bases; bases with no gene match: 7. Germline V gene lookup returns CDR1 SGHTA and CDR2 FQGNSA. The chain's CDR3 is CASSPDRTGGNTIYF. For the CDR3, the DNA is TGTGCCAGCAGCCCCGACCGGACAGGGGGAAACACCATATATTTT.

The rearrangement joins TRBV7-6 to TRBJ1-4; maybe TRBD1 (6 bases). This CDR3 is 15 amino acids long. The ends were cut back, 3 bases at V and 8 bases at J, with 16 bases in the middle. From germline, CDR1 is SGHVS and CDR2 FNYEAQ. The CDR3 loop is CASSFNSGVGEKLFF. CDR3 sequence (DNA): TGTGCCAGCAGCTTTAATTCAGGGGTTGGCGAAAAACTGTTTTTT.

Note on this clone: The sample holds other DNA sequences that translate to the same CDR3. This chain joins TRBV28 and TRBJ1-5, with 8 bases matching TRBD1. The CDR3 loop spans 13 amino acids. The V and J ends lost 3 bases and 7 bases, in that order; junction bases with no gene match: 2. The germline CDR1 and CDR2 sequences are MDHEN and SYDVKM. CDR3 in DNA: TGTGCCAGCAGTTTTTACAGGGGGCAGCCCCAGCATTTT. It is translated as CASSFYRGQPQHF.

The CDR3 here is CASTTGPQLYNEQFF. The CDR3 DNA reads TGTGCCAGTACGACGGGGCCCCAACTTTACAATGAGCAGTTCTTC. The chain recombines TRBV19 with TRBJ2-1; perhaps D is TRBD1 or TRBD2 (5 bases each). The CDR3 contains 15 residues. Per the germline V gene, CDR1 is LNHDA and CDR2 is SQIVND (reference sequence). The V end was cut by 7 bases, the J end by 4 bases, with 17 bases between. The full variable domain, with the rest looked up from reference TRBV19 and TRBJ2-1, is DGGITQSPKYLFRKEGQNVTLSCEQNLNHDAMYWYRQDPGQGLRLIYYSQIVNDFQKGDIAEGYSVSREKKESFPLTVTSAQKNPTAFYLCASTTGPQLYNEQFFGPGTRLTVL.

For this clone: Relative to the germline gene, one junction end is altered; a read error may explain this. This chain links TRBV2 with TRBJ2-1, with 9 bases that match TRBD1. Germline assignment: CDR1 SNHLY and CDR2 FYNNEI. The CDR3 covers 15 residues. CDR3 sequence (DNA): TGTGCCAGCAGGGAAGACAGGGGGGCATACAATGAGCAGTTCTTC. This sequence encodes CASREDRGAYNEQFF.